This T cell receptor beta chain was captured by sequencing in a study of a mutant IDH1 vaccine in newly diagnosed glioma (dated by TCRdb to 2020 to 2023). Describing the broader study: Patients received eight vaccinations in weeks 1, 3, 5, 7, 11, 15, 19 and 23, corresponding to visits V03 through V10. Prior to enrollment, standard therapy consisting of radiotherapy alone, temozolomide alone, or radiochemotherapy with temozolomide had been administered to patients, with the combination being received by most patients. Longitudinal TCRB deep sequencing was performed for about two dozen treated patients wherever samples were available for exploratory analyses. Vaccination was initiated 4-6 weeks after radiotherapy alone, or concurrently with temozolomide cycles in the chemotherapy-containing groups. Six visits were used for peripheral blood collection: V03 (baseline), V05, V07, V10, V12 and V13. Of the roughly 33 treated patients, approximately 62% were male and 37.5% were female, and the mean age was 40.4 years.

Here V drops 2 bases and J drops 8 bases, and the junction holds 9 bases not matched to any gene. The germline V gene yields SGHDT for CDR1 and YYEEEE for CDR2. Spanning cysteine to phenylalanine, the CDR3 consists of 15 amino acids. Only the CDR3 DNA stays, 45 bases, in frame from base 1. Findings and caveats that apply to the study as a whole: PBMC samples for TCRB deep sequencing were selected based on availability. Across multiple MHC alleles, vaccine-induced immune responses were seen in nearly 95% of patients. The authors stated that sample limitations prevented analyses of patient blood samples from being reproduced. Pseudoprogression seemed to be unrelated to changes in the top peripheral T cell clonotypes found by TCRB sequencing.

Concerning this clone itself: Its target antigen remains unknown. Base qualities are not provided; no much larger clone lies one nucleotide away.

In the paper's terms, the time point label means: week 23, last vaccination. Each vaccine dose was 300 ug of a 20-mer mutant IDH1 peptide in Montanide, given subcutaneously with topical imiquimod. The donors had newly diagnosed IDH1-mutant astrocytomas of WHO grade 3 or 4 that showed loss of nuclear ATRX. The samples were drawn from NOA16, a multicentre, single-arm, open-label phase I trial in Germany that tested a mutant IDH1 peptide vaccine in humans for the first time. Genomic DNA for TCRB sequencing was extracted from EDTA blood using the DNeasy Blood and Tissue Kit. The library was prepared using the immunoSEQ multiplex PCR assay. Rearranged TCR beta chain sequences were amplified with the hsTCRB Kit following the manufacturer's protocol. TCRB libraries were sequenced on an Illumina MiSeq. In the paper's pipeline: The proprietary platform of the kit vendor was used for demultiplexing, trimming and gene mapping. TCRdb obtained this table from immuneACCESS and retained in-frame rearrangements with V and J assigned. These tables miss some clones; where compared with another copy, unresolved V genes account for less than half of the shortfall, and the remainder is unexplained. That table gives V, J and clone size, and the DNA gave D and trimming. The sample records 35,000 to 50,000 clones, about 81% of which are singletons. The top ten clones comprise roughly 2.4% of the sample.

The sample here was PBMCs, taken from a glioma patient whose treatment included an IDH1 peptide vaccine. The receptor's source is a woman aged 18 to 35 with glioma. Some clones in this sample may be carry-over from other donors' samples. The sequence joins TRBV5-6 to TRBJ1-4, with 7 junctional bases fitting TRBD1. The bases read TGTGCCAGCAGCTTTTGGAATATAGGGGGCGAAAAACTGTTTTTT. It specifies CASSFWNIGGEKLFF.